This T cell receptor beta chain appears in the sequencing data of a study of CD8+ T cells in alopecia areata. As for treatment: oral pan-JAK inhibitor, 5-10 mg twice daily. Sequencing used cDNA as its template, made by extracting RNA and reverse transcribing it. Data came from immunoSEQ multiplex PCR; TCRdb stores just in-frame clones and leaves some out. The repertoire includes 200,000 or so clones, about three fifths of them detected once, and 5.5% to 6% sits in the top ten. Germline CDR1 is SNHLY and CDR2 is FYNNEI. The CDR3 extends over 14 amino acids. Deletions cut 6 bases from V and 3 bases from J, with 15 bases between.

The source is a human donor with alopecia areata. The sequencing here drew on CD4+ T cells sorted from blood, taken at week 24, from a patient treated with tofacitinib. This rearrangement joins TRBV2 to TRBJ2-7; tentative D call: TRBD2 (6 bases). The CDR3 nucleotides read TGTGCCAGCAGACTAACGGGGGTCCTCTACGAGCAGTACTTC. Protein product: CASRLTGVLYEQYF.